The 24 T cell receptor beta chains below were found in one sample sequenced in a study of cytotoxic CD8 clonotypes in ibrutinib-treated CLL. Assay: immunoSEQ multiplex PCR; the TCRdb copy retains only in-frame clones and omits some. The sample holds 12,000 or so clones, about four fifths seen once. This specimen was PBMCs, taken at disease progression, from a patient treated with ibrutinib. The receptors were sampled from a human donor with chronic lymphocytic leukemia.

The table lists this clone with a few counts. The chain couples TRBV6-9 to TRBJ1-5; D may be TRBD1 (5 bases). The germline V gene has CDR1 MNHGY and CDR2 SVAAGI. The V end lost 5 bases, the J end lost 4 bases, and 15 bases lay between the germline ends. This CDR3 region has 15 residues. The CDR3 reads CASSEAPGQNQPQHF. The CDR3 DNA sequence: TGTGCCAGCAGTGAAGCGCCAGGGCAAAATCAGCCCCAGCATTTT.

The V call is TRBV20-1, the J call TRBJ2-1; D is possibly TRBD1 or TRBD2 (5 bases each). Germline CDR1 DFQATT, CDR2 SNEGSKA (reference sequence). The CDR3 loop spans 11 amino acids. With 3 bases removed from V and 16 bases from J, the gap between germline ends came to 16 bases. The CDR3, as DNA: TGCAGTGCTAGGGGACCGGCCCCCCCTTTCTTC. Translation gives CSARGPAPPFF.

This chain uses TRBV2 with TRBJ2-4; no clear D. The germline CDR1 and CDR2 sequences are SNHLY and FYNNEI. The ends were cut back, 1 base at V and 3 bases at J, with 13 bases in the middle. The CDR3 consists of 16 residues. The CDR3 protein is CASSEERAEGKNIQYF. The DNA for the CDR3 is TGTGCCAGCAGTGAAGAAAGGGCGGAAGGCAAAAACATTCAGTACTTC.

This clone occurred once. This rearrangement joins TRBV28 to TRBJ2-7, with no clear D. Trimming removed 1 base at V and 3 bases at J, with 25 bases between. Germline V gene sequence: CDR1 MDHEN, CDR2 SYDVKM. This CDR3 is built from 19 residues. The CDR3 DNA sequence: TGTGCCAGCAGTTTATTACTGACACGGACCCATACAATGGGCTACGAGCAGTACTTC. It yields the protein CASSLLLTRTHTMGYEQYF. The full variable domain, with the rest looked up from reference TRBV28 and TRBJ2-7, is DVKVTQSSRYLVKRTGEKVFLECVQDMDHENMFWYRQDPGLGLRLIYFSYDVKMKEKGDIPEGYSVSREKKERFSLILESASTNQTSMYLCASSLLLTRTHTMGYEQYFGPGTRLTVT.

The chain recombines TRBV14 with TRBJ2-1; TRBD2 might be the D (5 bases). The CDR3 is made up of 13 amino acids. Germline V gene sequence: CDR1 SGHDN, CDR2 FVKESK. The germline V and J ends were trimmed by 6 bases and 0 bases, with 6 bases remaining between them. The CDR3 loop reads CASRGSSYNEQFF. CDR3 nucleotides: TGTGCCAGCAGAGGGAGCTCCTACAATGAGCAGTTCTTC.

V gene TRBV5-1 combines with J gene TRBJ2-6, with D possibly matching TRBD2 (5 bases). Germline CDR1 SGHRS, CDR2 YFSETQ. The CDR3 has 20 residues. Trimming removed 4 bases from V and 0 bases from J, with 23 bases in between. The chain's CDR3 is CASSPGGIPNPLSGANVLTF. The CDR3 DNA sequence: TGCGCCAGCAGCCCCGGAGGCATCCCCAACCCTCTCTCTGGGGCCAACGTCCTGACTTTC.

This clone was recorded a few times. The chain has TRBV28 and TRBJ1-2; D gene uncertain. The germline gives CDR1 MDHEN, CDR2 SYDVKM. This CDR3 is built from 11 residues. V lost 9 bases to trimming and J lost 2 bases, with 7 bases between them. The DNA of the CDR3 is TGTGCCAGTACGGCGAACTATGGCTACACCTTC. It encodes CASTANYGYTF.

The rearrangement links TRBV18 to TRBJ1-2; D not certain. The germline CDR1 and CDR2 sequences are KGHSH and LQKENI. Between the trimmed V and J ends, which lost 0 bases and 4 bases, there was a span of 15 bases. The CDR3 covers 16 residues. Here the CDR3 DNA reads TGTGCCAGCTCACCACCTTCAGTAGATACCTTCTATGGCTACACCTTC. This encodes CASSPPSVDTFYGYTF.

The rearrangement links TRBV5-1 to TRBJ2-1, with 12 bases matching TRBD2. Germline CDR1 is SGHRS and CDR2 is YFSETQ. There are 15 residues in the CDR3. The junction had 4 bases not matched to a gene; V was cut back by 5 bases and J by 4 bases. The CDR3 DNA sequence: TGCGCCAGCAGTGGGGGGACTAGCGGGTACAATGAGCAGTTCTTC. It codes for CASSGGTSGYNEQFF.

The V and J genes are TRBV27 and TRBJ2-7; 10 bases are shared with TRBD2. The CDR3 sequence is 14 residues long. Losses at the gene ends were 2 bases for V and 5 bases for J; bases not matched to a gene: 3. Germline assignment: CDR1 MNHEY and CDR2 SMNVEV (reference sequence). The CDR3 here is CASSLLAGVNEQYF. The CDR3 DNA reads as TGTGCCAGCAGTTTACTAGCGGGAGTAAACGAGCAGTACTTC.

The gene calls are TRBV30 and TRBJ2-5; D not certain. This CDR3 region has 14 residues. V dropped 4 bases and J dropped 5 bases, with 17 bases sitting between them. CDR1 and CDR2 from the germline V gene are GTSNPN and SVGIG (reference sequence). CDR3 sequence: CAWTVRSGFETQYF. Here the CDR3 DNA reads TGTGCCTGGACCGTACGTTCGGGTTTTGAGACCCAGTACTTC.

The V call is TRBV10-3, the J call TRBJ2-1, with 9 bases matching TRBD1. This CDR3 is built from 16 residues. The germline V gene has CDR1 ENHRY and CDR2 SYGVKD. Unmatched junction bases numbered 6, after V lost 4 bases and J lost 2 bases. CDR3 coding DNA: TGTGCCATCAGTGCGATACAGGGGGCCGCCTACAATGAGCAGTTCTTC. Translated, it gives CAISAIQGAAYNEQFF.

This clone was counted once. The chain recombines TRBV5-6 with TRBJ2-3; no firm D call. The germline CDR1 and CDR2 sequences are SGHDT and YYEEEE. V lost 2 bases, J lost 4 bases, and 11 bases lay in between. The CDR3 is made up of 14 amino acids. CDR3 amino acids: CASSLFMVADTQYF. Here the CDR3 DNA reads TGTGCCAGCAGCTTATTCATGGTTGCAGATACGCAGTATTTT.

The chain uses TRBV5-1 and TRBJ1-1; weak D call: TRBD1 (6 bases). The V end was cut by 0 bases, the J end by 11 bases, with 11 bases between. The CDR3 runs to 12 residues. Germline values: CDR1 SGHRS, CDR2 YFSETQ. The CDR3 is CASSLDRVGAFF. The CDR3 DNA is TGCGCCAGCAGCTTGGACAGGGTAGGCGCTTTCTTT.

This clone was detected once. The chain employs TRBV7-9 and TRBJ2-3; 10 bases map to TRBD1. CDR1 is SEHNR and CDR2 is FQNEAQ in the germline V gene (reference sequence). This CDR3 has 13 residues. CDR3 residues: CGWDRGPTDTQYF. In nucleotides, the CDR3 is TGTGGTTGGGACAGGGGACCCACAGATACGCAGTATTTT.

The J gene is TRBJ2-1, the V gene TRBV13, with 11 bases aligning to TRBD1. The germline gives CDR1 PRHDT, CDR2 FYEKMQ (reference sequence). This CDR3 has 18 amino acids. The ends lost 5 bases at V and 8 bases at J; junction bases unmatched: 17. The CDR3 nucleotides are TGTGCCAGCAGCACCGGGACAGGGGGAGGAGCGGGTCTCGATGAGCAGTTCTTC. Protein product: CASSTGTGGGAGLDEQFF.

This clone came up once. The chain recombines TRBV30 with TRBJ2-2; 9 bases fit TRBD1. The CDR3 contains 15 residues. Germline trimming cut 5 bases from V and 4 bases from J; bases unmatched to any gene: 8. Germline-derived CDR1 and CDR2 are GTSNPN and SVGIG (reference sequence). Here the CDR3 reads CAWVQGAYPTGELFF. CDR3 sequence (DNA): TGTGCCTGGGTACAGGGGGCCTACCCCACCGGGGAGCTGTTTTTT. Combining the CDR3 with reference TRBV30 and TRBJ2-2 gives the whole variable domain SQTIHQWPATLVQPVGSPLSLECTVEGTSNPNLYWYRQAAGRGLQLLFYSVGIGQISSEVPQNLSASRPQDRQFILSSKKLLLSDSGFYLCAWVQGAYPTGELFFGEGSRLTVL.

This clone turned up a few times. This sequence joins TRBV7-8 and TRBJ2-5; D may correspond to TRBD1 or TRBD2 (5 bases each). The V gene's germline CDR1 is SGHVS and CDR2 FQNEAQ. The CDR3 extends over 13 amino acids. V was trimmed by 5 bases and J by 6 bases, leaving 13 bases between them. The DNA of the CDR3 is TGTGCCAGCAGCCAGACAGAGGGAAAGACCCAGTACTTC. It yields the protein CASSQTEGKTQYF. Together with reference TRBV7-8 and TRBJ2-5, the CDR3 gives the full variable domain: GAGVSQSPRYKVAKRGQDVALRCDPISGHVSLFWYQQALGQGPEFLTYFQNEAQLDKSGLPSDRFFAERPEGSVSTLKIQRTQQEDSAVYLCASSQTEGKTQYFGPGTRLLVL.

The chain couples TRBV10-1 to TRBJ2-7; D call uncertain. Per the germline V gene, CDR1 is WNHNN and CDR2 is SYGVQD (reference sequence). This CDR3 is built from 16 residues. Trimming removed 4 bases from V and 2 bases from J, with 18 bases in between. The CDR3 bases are TGCGCCAGCAGTGGGCGGTGCGGACCTAGGGCCTACGAGCAGTACTTC. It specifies CASSGRCGPRAYEQYF.

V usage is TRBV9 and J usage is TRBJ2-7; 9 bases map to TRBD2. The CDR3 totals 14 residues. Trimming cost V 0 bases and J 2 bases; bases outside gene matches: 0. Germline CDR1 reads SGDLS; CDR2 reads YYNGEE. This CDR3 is CASSVGGRAYEQYF. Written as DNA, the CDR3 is TGTGCCAGCAGCGTAGGCGGGAGGGCCTACGAGCAGTACTTC. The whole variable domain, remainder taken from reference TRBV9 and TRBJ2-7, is DSGVTQTPKHLITATGQRVTLRCSPRSGDLSVYWYQQSLDQGLQFLIQYYNGEERAKGNILERFSAQQFPDLHSELNLSSLELGDSALYFCASSVGGRAYEQYFGPGTRLTVT.

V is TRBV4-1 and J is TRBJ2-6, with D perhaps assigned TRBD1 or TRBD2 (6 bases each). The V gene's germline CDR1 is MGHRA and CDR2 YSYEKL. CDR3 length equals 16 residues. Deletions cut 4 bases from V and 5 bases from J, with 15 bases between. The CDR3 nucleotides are TGCGCCAGCAGCCTAGGGGGGCGGTTTAGGGCCAACGTCCTGACTTTC. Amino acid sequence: CASSLGGRFRANVLTF.

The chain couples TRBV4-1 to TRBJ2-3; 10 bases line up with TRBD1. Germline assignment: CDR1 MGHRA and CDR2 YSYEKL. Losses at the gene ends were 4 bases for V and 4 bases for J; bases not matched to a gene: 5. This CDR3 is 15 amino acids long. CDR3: CASSRSGQGSDTQYF. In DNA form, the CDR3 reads TGCGCCAGCAGCCGCTCGGGACAGGGGTCAGATACGCAGTATTTT.

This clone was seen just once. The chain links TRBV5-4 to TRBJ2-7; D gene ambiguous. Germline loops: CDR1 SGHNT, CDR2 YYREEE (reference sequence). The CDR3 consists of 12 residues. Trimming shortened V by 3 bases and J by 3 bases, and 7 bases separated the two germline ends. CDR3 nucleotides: TGTGCCAGCAGCTCACAAAGCTACGAGCAGTACTTC. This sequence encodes CASSSQSYEQYF.

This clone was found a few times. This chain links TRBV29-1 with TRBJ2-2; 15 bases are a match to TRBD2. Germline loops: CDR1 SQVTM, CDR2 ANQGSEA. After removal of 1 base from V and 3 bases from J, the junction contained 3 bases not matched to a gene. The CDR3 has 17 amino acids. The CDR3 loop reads CSVEGGTSGRYTGELFF. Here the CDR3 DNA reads TGCAGCGTTGAAGGCGGGACTAGCGGGAGGTACACCGGGGAGCTGTTTTTT.